Below, one T cell receptor beta chain is given with its context. The CDR3 spans 15 residues. Trimming removed 1 base at V and 9 bases at J, with 16 bases between. Germline V lookup: CDR1 LNHDA, CDR2 SQIVND (reference sequence). Sequencing used immunoSEQ multiplex PCR; TCRdb keeps in-frame clones, though not all of them. This table holds approximately 260,000 clones, 65% to 90% found once. These data are taken from a study of cytomegalovirus exposure and HLA in healthy donors. This chain links TRBV19 with TRBJ2-1; TRBD2 might be the D (6 bases). The receptor was isolated from a woman between 18 and 29 years old in good health and CMV-seronegative. The material sequenced was PBMCs. The DNA for the CDR3 is TGTGCCAGTAGTATAGTCACGGGAGTGGGAAGTGAGCAGTTCTTC. It codes for CASSIVTGVGSEQFF.